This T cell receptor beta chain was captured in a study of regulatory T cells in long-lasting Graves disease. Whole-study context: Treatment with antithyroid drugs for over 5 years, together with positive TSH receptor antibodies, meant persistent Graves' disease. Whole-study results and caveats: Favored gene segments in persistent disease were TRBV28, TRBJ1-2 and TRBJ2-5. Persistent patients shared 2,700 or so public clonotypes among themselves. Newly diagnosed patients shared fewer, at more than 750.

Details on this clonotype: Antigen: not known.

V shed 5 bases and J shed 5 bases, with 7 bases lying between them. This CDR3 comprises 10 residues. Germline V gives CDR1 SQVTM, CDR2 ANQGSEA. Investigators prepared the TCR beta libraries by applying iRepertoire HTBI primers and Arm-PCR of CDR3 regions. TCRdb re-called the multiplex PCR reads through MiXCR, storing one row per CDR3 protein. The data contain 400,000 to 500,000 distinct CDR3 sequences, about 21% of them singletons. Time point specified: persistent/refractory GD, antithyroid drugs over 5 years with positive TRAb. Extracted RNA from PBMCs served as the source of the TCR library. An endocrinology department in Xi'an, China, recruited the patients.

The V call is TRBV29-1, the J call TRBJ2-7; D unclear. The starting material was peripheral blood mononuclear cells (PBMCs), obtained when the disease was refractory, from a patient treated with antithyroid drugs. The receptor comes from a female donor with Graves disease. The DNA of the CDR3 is TGCAGCGTTCAGAGTGACGAGCAGTACTTC. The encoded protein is CSVQSDEQYF.